Each of the 23 T cell receptor beta chains below was sequenced from the same sample in a study of blood T cell repertoires in COVID-19. Sequenced by immunoSEQ multiplex PCR; TCRdb stores in-frame clones only, minus some. The table has 200,000 to 250,000 clones, 75% to 85% seen once. The sequenced material came from peripheral blood. The receptors were gathered from a man aged 45-65 years with COVID-19, enrolled during active disease.

This chain joins TRBV19 and TRBJ2-2; D is perhaps TRBD2 (5 bases). Germline V gene lookup returns CDR1 LNHDA and CDR2 SQIVND (reference sequence). This CDR3 contains 13 residues. The germline V and J ends were trimmed by 7 bases and 1 base, with 7 bases remaining between them. CDR3 coding DNA: TGTGCCAGTACGGGGAGGAACACCGGGGAGCTGTTTTTT. Its translation is CASTGRNTGELFF.

The chain has TRBV2 and TRBJ2-2; D may be TRBD2 (6 bases). This CDR3 region has 14 residues. V was shortened by 3 bases and J by 7 bases, with 12 bases between the two germline ends. The germline CDR1 and CDR2 sequences are SNHLY and FYNNEI. Here the CDR3 DNA reads TGTGCCAGCAGTGAGGAGGGGCGTCACGGGGAGCTGTTTTTT. It yields the protein CASSEEGRHGELFF.

The J gene is TRBJ2-1, the V gene TRBV18; tentatively, D is TRBD1 (6 bases). Between the trimmed V and J ends, which lost 6 bases and 4 bases, there was a span of 13 bases. CDR3 size: 14 residues. The germline CDR1 and CDR2 sequences are KGHSH and LQKENI. As DNA, the CDR3 is TGTGCCAGCTCGCCAGGAGGACAGTACAATGAGCAGTTCTTC. Its protein is CASSPGGQYNEQFF.

The gene calls are TRBV5-1 and TRBJ2-7; 12 bases fit TRBD2. Trimming took 2 bases from V and 1 from J; bases not matched to a gene: 7. Germline loops: CDR1 SGHRS, CDR2 YFSETQ. The CDR3 sequence is 17 residues long. As DNA, the CDR3 is TGCGCCAGCAGCTTATCTAGCGGGGGGGCCAGTTCCTACGAGCAGTACTTC. Encoded protein: CASSLSSGGASSYEQYF.

The V and J genes are TRBV18 and TRBJ1-3; the match to TRBD1 covers 9 bases. In germline, CDR1 is KGHSH, CDR2 LQKENI. The length of the CDR3 is 16 residues. The trim removed 2 bases at V and 2 bases at J, leaving 4 bases unmatched. CDR3 nucleotides: TGTGCCAGCTCACCAGGGACAGGGCTAGCTGGAAACACCATATATTTT. This gives the protein CASSPGTGLAGNTIYF.

The chain has TRBV29-1 and TRBJ1-2, with 9 bases that match TRBD1. CDR3 size: 13 residues. Germline V gives CDR1 SQVTM, CDR2 ANQGSEA. Trimming at V came to 5 bases and at J to 1 base, leaving 2 bases not matched to a gene. CDR3 residues: CSVTTGGNYGYTF. The CDR3, as DNA: TGCAGCGTTACGACAGGGGGTAACTATGGCTACACCTTC.

The CDR3 here is CASSFGTGGAYNEQFF. The CDR3 nucleotides are TGTGCCAGCAGTTTTGGGACAGGGGGCGCCTACAATGAGCAGTTCTTC. J is TRBJ2-1 and V is TRBV6-2 or TRBV6-3, with 12 bases lining up with TRBD1. Germline CDR1 is MNHEY and CDR2 is SVGEGT. The CDR3 has 16 residues. Trimming took 4 bases from V and 2 from J; bases not matched to a gene: 3.

The chain employs TRBV7-9 and TRBJ1-5; D possibly corresponds to TRBD1 (5 bases). Germline loops: CDR1 SEHNR, CDR2 FQNEAQ (reference sequence). The CDR3 runs to 14 residues. Deletions cut 2 bases from V and 3 bases from J, with 8 bases between. The CDR3 spells CASSLQGNNQPQHF. In nucleotides, the CDR3 is TGTGCCAGCAGCTTACAGGGAAACAATCAGCCCCAGCATTTT.

The J gene is TRBJ2-3, the V gene TRBV11-2, with 7 bases fitting TRBD2. CDR1 SGHAT and CDR2 FQNNGV come from the germline V gene. Unmatched junction bases numbered 8, after V lost 7 bases and J lost 1 base. The CDR3 extends over 15 amino acids. CDR3 amino acids: CASTVGGGRTDTQYF. CDR3 bases: TGTGCCAGCACCGTAGGCGGGGGTCGCACAGATACGCAGTATTTT.

The chain combines TRBV7-2 with TRBJ2-1, with TRBD2 matching over 10 bases. The CDR3 length is 15 residues. Germline CDR1 reads SGHTA; CDR2 reads FQGNSA. The J segment lost 13 bases and the V segment lost 1 base, leaving 10 bases of the junction unmatched. The CDR3 DNA reads TGTGCCAGCAGCTTAGTTGGGCTAGCGGGGGCCCTTCAGTTCTTC. This sequence encodes CASSLVGLAGALQFF. The complete variable domain, with remaining parts taken from reference TRBV7-2 and TRBJ2-1, reads GAGVSQSPSNKVTEKGKDVELRCDPISGHTALYWYRQSLGQGLEFLIYFQGNSAPDKSGLPSDRFSAERTGGSVSTLTIQRTQQEDSAVYLCASSLVGLAGALQFFGPGTRLTVL.

The chain combines TRBV27 with TRBJ1-2, with 8 positions matching TRBD1. The V gene's germline CDR1 is MNHEY and CDR2 SMNVEV (reference sequence). With 2 bases clipped from V and 7 bases from J, the junction kept 6 bases outside the gene matches. CDR3 size: 14 residues. The CDR3 region has the DNA TGTGCCAGCAGTTTACAGGGGGCGTACGCTGGCTACACCTTC. It specifies CASSLQGAYAGYTF.

This clone has only a few counts. The chain links TRBV6-6 to TRBJ2-5, with 7 positions matching TRBD2. V dropped 0 bases and J dropped 3; count of bases not matched to a gene: 4. The length of the CDR3 is 15 residues. Germline lookup yields CDR1 MNHNY and CDR2 SVGAGI (reference sequence). The CDR3 here is CASSYSWTREETQYF. The CDR3 DNA is TGTGCCAGCAGTTACTCATGGACTAGAGAAGAGACCCAGTACTTC.

This chain connects TRBV11-2 to TRBJ1-3; 9 bases align to TRBD1. The CDR3 is 19 residues long. V lost 2 bases and J lost 3; bases outside the gene matches: 14. Germline loops: CDR1 SGHAT, CDR2 FQNNGV. CDR3 nucleotide sequence: TGTGCCAGCAGCTTACTGGGAGGACAGGGGCCCGGAGGTGGAAACACCATATATTTT. This gives the protein CASSLLGGQGPGGGNTIYF.

The chain couples TRBV7-3 to TRBJ2-4, with 7 bases identical to TRBD1. Trimming cost V 2 bases and J 9 bases; bases outside gene matches: 7. Germline-derived CDR1 and CDR2 are SGHTA and FQGTGA. The CDR3 length is 14 residues. CDR3 amino acids: CASSLLSGGGIQYF. CDR3 sequence (DNA): TGTGCCAGCAGCTTACTCTCAGGGGGTGGCATTCAGTACTTC.

This clone was counted only a few times. The rearrangement uses TRBV4-1 and TRBJ2-7; 8 positions match TRBD1. The CDR3 totals 15 residues. CDR1 MGHRA and CDR2 YSYEKL come from the germline V gene. Trimming removed 4 bases from V and 5 bases from J; junction bases left unmatched: 10. This CDR3 is CASSRGPRGLDEQYF. The CDR3, as DNA: TGCGCCAGCAGCCGCGGTCCCAGGGGGCTGGACGAGCAGTACTTC.

This sequence joins TRBV5-1 and TRBJ2-5; D possibly corresponds to TRBD1 (6 bases). The V gene lost 1 base and the J gene lost 1 base, with 8 bases spanning the gap. The CDR3 runs 14 residues. Per germline, CDR1 SGHRS and CDR2 YFSETQ. The CDR3 DNA is TGCGCCAGCAGCTTGACAGGGCCCCAAGAGACCCAGTACTTC. Amino acids: CASSLTGPQETQYF.

The V and J genes are TRBV18 and TRBJ2-7, with D possibly matching TRBD1 (5 bases). The CDR3 extends over 14 amino acids. V lost 6 bases and J 0 bases, leaving 12 bases between the germline ends. The germline gives CDR1 KGHSH, CDR2 LQKENI. In nucleotides, the CDR3 is TGTGCCAGCTCCCCCAGGGATCTCTCCTACGAGCAGTACTTC. This sequence encodes CASSPRDLSYEQYF.

Here the CDR3 reads CASSLTGAGNTIYF. In DNA form, the CDR3 reads TGTGCCAGCAGCCTGACAGGGGCTGGAAACACCATATATTTT. This chain connects TRBV7-2 to TRBJ1-3; 8 bases map to TRBD1. Germline CDR1 is SGHTA and CDR2 is FQGNSA. V dropped 5 bases and J dropped 2; count of bases not matched to a gene: 2. CDR3 length: 14 amino acids.

The chain's CDR3 is CASSYRRVESNSPLHF. The CDR3 DNA sequence: TGTGCCAGCAGTTACAGGAGGGTGGAAAGTAATTCACCCCTCCACTTT. V usage is TRBV6-2 or TRBV6-3 and J usage is TRBJ1-6; D is ambiguous. The CDR3 consists of 16 residues. V lost 2 bases and J lost 6, with 14 bases in between. The germline CDR1 and CDR2 sequences are MNHEY and SVGEGT.

CDR3: CASSFVRETQYF. The CDR3 DNA is TGTGCCAGCAGCTTTGTGAGGGAGACCCAGTACTTC. The chain carries TRBV7-2 and TRBJ2-5; D not resolved. Germline lookup yields CDR1 SGHTA and CDR2 FQGNSA. Trimming took 3 bases from V and 5 from J, leaving 7 bases between them. This CDR3 comprises 12 residues.

The chain carries TRBV27 and TRBJ2-1, with 14 bases matching TRBD2. The CDR3 runs to 13 residues. Trimming removed 10 bases from V and 9 bases from J; junction bases left unmatched: 5. The germline gives CDR1 MNHEY, CDR2 SMNVEV (reference sequence). CDR3 amino acids: CATRTSGGREQFF. In DNA, the CDR3 is TGTGCCACCCGGACTAGCGGGGGGCGTGAGCAGTTCTTC.

The gene calls are TRBV30 and TRBJ1-1, with D unclear. The CDR3 totals 13 residues. Trimming pared 4 bases from V and 1 base from J, leaving 10 bases between. Germline V CDR1 and CDR2: GTSNPN, SVGIG (reference sequence). The CDR3 DNA reads TGTGCCTGGAAGTTGGCAAGGAACACTGAAGCTTTCTTT. It translates to CAWKLARNTEAFF. The full variable domain, in which reference TRBV30 and TRBJ1-1 provide the parts outside the CDR3, is SQTIHQWPATLVQPVGSPLSLECTVEGTSNPNLYWYRQAAGRGLQLLFYSVGIGQISSEVPQNLSASRPQDRQFILSSKKLLLSDSGFYLCAWKLARNTEAFFGQGTRLTVV.

V gene TRBV9 combines with J gene TRBJ1-1; 7 bases match TRBD1. The CDR3 contains 14 residues. V dropped 5 bases and J dropped 4; count of bases not matched to a gene: 8. CDR1 and CDR2 from the germline V gene are SGDLS and YYNGEE. DNA for the CDR3: TGTGCCAGCAGTCCGACAGGGCTGATCACTGAAGCTTTCTTT. This gives the protein CASSPTGLITEAFF.